Below are 27 T cell receptor beta chains sequenced from a single sample in a study of cytomegalovirus exposure and HLA in healthy donors. 13 Jbeta primers and 60 Vbeta primers were used for the PCR. The protocol was immunoSEQ multiplex PCR, while the TCRdb copy is restricted to in-frame clones and leaves out a portion. Among 150,000 to 200,000 clones listed, about 81% were seen once. Sample: PBMCs. The receptor set was obtained from a woman aged 18-29 years in good health and CMV-seronegative.

DNA of the CDR3: TGTGCCATCAGTGAATTTCTCGGACAGGGGAACTATGGCTACACCTTC. Encoded protein: CAISEFLGQGNYGYTF. This chain links TRBV10-3 with TRBJ1-2; 9 bases match TRBD1. V shed 3 bases, J shed 2 bases, and the junction held 7 bases outside the gene matches. This CDR3 contains 16 residues. Per the germline V gene, CDR1 is ENHRY and CDR2 is SYGVKD.

This clone was found a few times. This chain links TRBV5-5 with TRBJ1-1, with 9 bases aligning to TRBD1. V was pared by 1 base and J by 0 bases, with 7 bases of the junction left unmatched. Germline-derived CDR1 and CDR2 are SGHKS and YYEKEE (reference sequence). The CDR3 is 17 residues long. CDR3 in amino acids: CASSLTVRDRVNTEAFF. The CDR3 nucleotides are TGTGCCAGCAGCTTGACTGTCCGGGACAGGGTGAACACTGAAGCTTTCTTT.

The rearrangement links TRBV27 to TRBJ1-2, with D possibly being TRBD1 (6 bases). The germline V gene encodes CDR1 MNHEY and CDR2 SMNVEV (reference sequence). CDR3 length: 13 amino acids. The ends were cut back, 2 bases at V and 4 bases at J, with 8 bases in the middle. The CDR3 DNA reads as TGTGCCAGCAGTTTAGCAGGGGCCTATGGCTACACCTTC. It encodes CASSLAGAYGYTF.

This chain connects TRBV9 to TRBJ2-7, with 11 bases aligning to TRBD1. CDR3 length: 15 amino acids. Germline CDR1 SGDLS, CDR2 YYNGEE. Trimming at V came to 4 bases and at J to 2 bases, leaving 5 bases not matched to a gene. CDR3 nucleotides: TGTGCCAGCAGCTTACAGGGACAGGGGGCCTACGAGCAGTACTTC. Its protein product is CASSLQGQGAYEQYF. The full variable domain, completed using reference TRBV9 and TRBJ2-7, is DSGVTQTPKHLITATGQRVTLRCSPRSGDLSVYWYQQSLDQGLQFLIQYYNGEERAKGNILERFSAQQFPDLHSELNLSSLELGDSALYFCASSLQGQGAYEQYFGPGTRLTVT.

This clone appeared once. V is TRBV7-9 and J is TRBJ2-1; D is unresolved. The CDR3 has 12 amino acids. V gave up 5 bases and J gave up 8 bases, with 10 bases separating them. CDR1 is SEHNR and CDR2 is FQNEAQ in the germline V gene (reference sequence). Written as DNA, the CDR3 is TGTGCCAGCAGCCCTTGGGCGCATGAGCAGTTCTTC. Residues: CASSPWAHEQFF.

This clone was observed a handful of times. V usage is TRBV9 and J usage is TRBJ2-1; TRBD2 matches at 10 bases. With V trimmed by 2 bases and J by 6 bases, 2 bases remained unmatched. CDR1 and CDR2 (germline): SGDLS, YYNGEE. This CDR3 region has 14 residues. The CDR3 nucleotides are TGTGCCAGCAGCGTCATAGCGGGAGGCAATGAGCAGTTCTTC. It yields the protein CASSVIAGGNEQFF.

The V gene is TRBV7-2, the J gene TRBJ2-1; the match to TRBD2 covers 14 bases. Germline assignment: CDR1 SGHTA and CDR2 FQGNSA. The CDR3 length is 16 residues. V trimming: 6 bases; J trimming: 10 bases; junction bases outside the gene matches: 11. This chain's CDR3 is CASSKTGLAGGREQFF. CDR3 in DNA: TGTGCCAGCAGTAAAACCGGACTAGCGGGAGGTAGAGAGCAGTTCTTC.

J is TRBJ1-2 and V is TRBV19; D unclear. This CDR3 has 14 residues. Per germline, CDR1 LNHDA and CDR2 SQIVND (reference sequence). Trimming took 3 bases from V and 4 from J, leaving 12 bases between them. The CDR3 DNA sequence: TGTGCCAGTAGTATCCCCAGTGTATCCTATGGCTACACCTTC. Protein: CASSIPSVSYGYTF. Supplemented by reference TRBV19 and TRBJ1-2, the full variable domain reads DGGITQSPKYLFRKEGQNVTLSCEQNLNHDAMYWYRQDPGQGLRLIYYSQIVNDFQKGDIAEGYSVSREKKESFPLTVTSAQKNPTAFYLCASSIPSVSYGYTFGSGTRLTVV.

The CDR3 sequence is CASRARGQIDGYTF. The CDR3 DNA sequence: TGTGCCAGCAGAGCCCGGGGACAGATAGATGGCTACACCTTC. The V gene is TRBV27, the J gene TRBJ1-2; 7 bases agree with TRBD1. Germline V gene sequence: CDR1 MNHEY, CDR2 SMNVEV (reference sequence). J gave up 6 bases and V 6 bases, and 10 bases lay outside the gene matches. The CDR3 totals 14 residues.

J is TRBJ2-3 and V is TRBV7-6, with D possibly being TRBD2 (7 bases). Per the germline V gene, CDR1 is SGHVS and CDR2 is FNYEAQ. Trimming removed 5 bases at V and 4 bases at J, with 16 bases between. CDR3 length: 15 amino acids. CDR3 in DNA: TGTGCCAGCAGCCTTGGGGGGGGCCGCGCAGATACGCAGTATTTT. It codes for CASSLGGGRADTQYF.

This rearrangement joins TRBV9 to TRBJ2-1; 7 bases align to TRBD1. Per germline, CDR1 SGDLS and CDR2 YYNGEE. Trimming took 5 bases from V and 0 from J; bases not matched to a gene: 5. CDR3 length equals 15 residues. The CDR3 DNA follows: TGTGCCAGCAGGCAGACAGGGAGCTCCTACAATGAGCAGTTCTTC. Translating it yields CASRQTGSSYNEQFF.

This rearrangement joins TRBV10-3 to TRBJ2-7; possibly TRBD1 for D (5 bases). The CDR3 has 14 amino acids. V was shortened by 3 bases and J by 6 bases, with 15 bases between the two germline ends. From germline, CDR1 is ENHRY and CDR2 SYGVKD. In nucleotides, the CDR3 is TGTGCCATCAGTGAACGGACACAGATGGGCGAGCAGTACTTC. It codes for CAISERTQMGEQYF.

The DNA for the CDR3 is TGTGCCAGCCTTCGAGGAGCGAACACTGAAGCTTTCTTT. Translated: CASLRGANTEAFF. The V and J genes are TRBV27 and TRBJ1-1; no clear D. Germline assignment: CDR1 MNHEY and CDR2 SMNVEV (reference sequence). The CDR3 has 13 amino acids. Trimming left V 8 bases short and J 1 base short, with 11 bases between.

For the CDR3, the DNA is TGTGCCAGCAGTAGTGTACTAGCGGGGGGCCGGGATACGCAGTATTTT. Its protein product is CASSSVLAGGRDTQYF. The chain uses TRBV11-2 and TRBJ2-3, with 12 bases aligning to TRBD2. CDR3 length: 16 residues. Germline CDR1 SGHAT, CDR2 FQNNGV. V gave up 6 bases and J gave up 6 bases; unmatched junction bases: 10.

The chain recombines TRBV7-9 with TRBJ2-7; maybe TRBD1 (5 bases). The V and J ends lost 1 base and 4 bases respectively, with 17 bases between them. CDR1 SEHNR and CDR2 FQNEAQ come from the germline V gene (reference sequence). The CDR3 contains 16 residues. For the CDR3, the DNA is TGTGCCAGCAGCTTAGGTCAAGGGGCCGGACATTACGAGCAGTACTTC. The encoded protein is CASSLGQGAGHYEQYF. Using reference TRBV7-9 and TRBJ2-7 for the parts outside the CDR3, the full variable domain is DTGVSQNPRHKITKRGQNVTFRCDPISEHNRLYWYRQTLGQGPEFLTYFQNEAQLEKSRLLSDRFSAERPKGSFSTLEIQRTEQGDSAMYLCASSLGQGAGHYEQYFGPGTRLTVT.

V usage is TRBV6-1 and J usage is TRBJ2-5; no reliable D call. CDR3 size: 15 residues. V dropped 3 bases and J dropped 7 bases, with 18 bases sitting between them. Germline V lookup: CDR1 MNHNS, CDR2 SASEGT. The CDR3 DNA follows: TGTGCCAGCAGTGACAGACACCTCAAAGACGGGACCCAGTACTTC. It specifies CASSDRHLKDGTQYF.

This clone showed up just a few times. The V gene is TRBV5-1, the J gene TRBJ2-1; D not certain. In germline, CDR1 is SGHRS, CDR2 YFSETQ. The CDR3 loop spans 16 amino acids. The V gene lost 1 base and the J gene lost 4 bases, with 15 bases spanning the gap. Here the CDR3 DNA reads TGCGCCAGCAGCTTGAACTCAGGTGCCCCATACAATGAGCAGTTCTTC. Protein: CASSLNSGAPYNEQFF. Complete variable domain (other parts from reference TRBV5-1 and TRBJ2-1): KAGVTQTPRYLIKTRGQQVTLSCSPISGHRSVSWYQQTPGQGLQFLFEYFSETQRNKGNFPGRFSGRQFSNSRSEMNVSTLELGDSALYLCASSLNSGAPYNEQFFGPGTRLTVL.

The chain is built from TRBV19 and TRBJ2-7, with 9 bases lining up with TRBD2. This CDR3 is built from 14 residues. From germline, CDR1 is LNHDA and CDR2 SQIVND (reference sequence). Trimming cost V 5 bases and J 6 bases; bases outside gene matches: 8. This chain's CDR3 is CASSVGTSKFEQYF. DNA of the CDR3: TGTGCCAGTAGTGTCGGGACTAGCAAATTCGAGCAGTACTTC.

The chain joins TRBV27 to TRBJ1-3; D is possibly TRBD1 (6 bases). Trimming left V 6 bases short and J 0 bases short, with 12 bases between. The CDR3 sequence is 15 residues long. Germline values: CDR1 MNHEY, CDR2 SMNVEV (reference sequence). This CDR3 is CASRSGTTSGNTIYF. CDR3 nucleotides: TGTGCCAGCAGAAGCGGGACAACCTCTGGAAACACCATATATTTT.

The J gene is TRBJ2-5, the V gene TRBV7-2; 9 positions match TRBD2. V was clipped by 5 bases and J by 3 bases; unmatched bases: 13. In germline, CDR1 is SGHTA, CDR2 FQGNSA. The CDR3 covers 17 residues. CDR3 coding DNA: TGTGCCAGCAGCCCAGGGGTCCCTAGCGGGGAGAAAGAGACCCAGTACTTC. This codes for CASSPGVPSGEKETQYF.

This clone was counted a single time. V and J are TRBV5-1 and TRBJ1-1; a possible D gene is TRBD1 (6 bases). V lost 4 bases to trimming and J lost 6 bases, with 25 bases between them. Germline CDR1 reads SGHRS; CDR2 reads YFSETQ. The CDR3 spans 17 residues. The CDR3 region has the DNA TGCGCCAGCAGCCCTGGCGGGGGCAAGTTCATGGTCGCTGAAGCTTTCTTT. Amino acids: CASSPGGGKFMVAEAFF.

This clone was counted once. The chain is built from TRBV7-6 and TRBJ1-1; TRBD1 aligns across 8 bases. Losses at the gene ends were 0 bases for V and 4 bases for J; bases not matched to a gene: 4. CDR3 length: 15 residues. Germline loops: CDR1 SGHVS, CDR2 FNYEAQ. CDR3 DNA sequence: TGTGCCAGCAGCTTAGCGACAGGGGCGGGCACTGAAGCTTTCTTT. Amino acid sequence: CASSLATGAGTEAFF.

The chain uses TRBV2 and TRBJ1-4, with 9 bases that match TRBD1. Germline-derived CDR1 and CDR2 are SNHLY and FYNNEI. V was pared by 4 bases and J by 8 bases, with 11 bases of the junction left unmatched. This CDR3 has 16 residues. The CDR3 here is CASSVSWTGANEKLFF. DNA for the CDR3: TGTGCCAGCAGTGTCAGTTGGACAGGGGCAAACGAAAAACTGTTTTTT. The full variable domain, rest sourced from reference TRBV2 and TRBJ1-4, is EPEVTQTPSHQVTQMGQEVILRCVPISNHLYFYWYRQILGQKVEFLVSFYNNEISEKSEIFDDQFSVERPDGSNFTLKIRSTKLEDSAMYFCASSVSWTGANEKLFFGSGTQLSVL.

This clone has a single count. The gene calls are TRBV5-1 and TRBJ2-5, with D possibly matching TRBD1 (6 bases). TRBJ2-7 explains the end of the DNA better; the J call may be wrong. Germline V gives CDR1 SGHRS, CDR2 YFSETQ. The CDR3 contains 14 residues. Here the CDR3 reads CASSLQGNYYEQYF. The DNA of the CDR3 is TGCGCCAGCAGCTTACAGGGCAACTACTACGAGCAGTACTTC.

This clone was recorded a few times. The CDR3 DNA is TGTGCCAGCAGTTTAGCCGGGACAGGGGTCACTGAAGCTTTCTTT. Translated: CASSLAGTGVTEAFF. The chain employs TRBV6-5 and TRBJ1-1; 10 nucleotides match TRBD1. The germline V gene has CDR1 MNHEY and CDR2 SVGAGI. V lost 4 bases, J lost 4 bases, and 6 bases stayed unmatched. This CDR3 region has 15 residues.

V gene TRBV6-1 combines with J gene TRBJ2-7; D is unclear. CDR3 length: 13 residues. CDR1 and CDR2 from the germline V gene are MNHNS and SASEGT. V was cut by 3 bases and J by 1 base, with 7 bases left in between. DNA of the CDR3: TGTGCCAGCAGTGATGGGCAGTCCTACGAGCAGTACTTC. Its translation is CASSDGQSYEQYF.

This chain uses TRBV7-9 with TRBJ2-1; 12 positions match TRBD2. V shed 5 bases and J 7 bases; nucleotides not matched to a gene: 9. Looked up from germline, CDR1 is SEHNR and CDR2 is FQNEAQ (reference sequence). This CDR3 spans 16 amino acids. CDR3: CASSTSSGGARNEQFF. The CDR3 region has the DNA TGTGCCAGCAGCACATCTAGCGGGGGGGCTCGGAATGAGCAGTTCTTC.